One sample yielded the 7 T cell receptor beta chains listed below, sequenced in a study of cytomegalovirus exposure and HLA in healthy donors. Primers included in the PCR were 60 Vbeta and 13 Jbeta primers. This table comes from immunoSEQ multiplex PCR, and its TCRdb copy is limited to in-frame clones, with some not included. The data hold tens of thousands of clones, with 72% observed a single time. The sequencing sample was made of PBMCs. The receptors stem from a middle-aged woman in good health and CMV-seropositive.

The V call is TRBV27, the J call TRBJ2-2; no reliable D call. V gave up 3 bases and J gave up 2 bases, with 16 bases separating them. Germline CDR1 MNHEY, CDR2 SMNVEV (reference sequence). This CDR3 has 17 amino acids. The CDR3 DNA is TGTGCCAGCAGTTTCCGTTACACGATCGATAACACCGGGGAGCTGTTTTTT. This codes for CASSFRYTIDNTGELFF.

The gene calls are TRBV6-5 and TRBJ1-6; D not certain. The CDR3 runs 14 residues. V was cut by 7 bases and J by 9 bases, with 16 bases left in between. Germline V CDR1 and CDR2: MNHEY, SVGAGI. As DNA, the CDR3 is TGTGCCAGCACCCGAGATTGGGAGAGTTCACCCCTCCACTTT. As protein: CASTRDWESSPLHF.

This clone was seen once. The chain links TRBV29-1 to TRBJ1-3; TRBD1 aligns across 10 bases. Germline V gene lookup returns CDR1 SQVTM and CDR2 ANQGSEA. CDR3 length equals 12 residues. With 6 bases clipped from V and 7 bases from J, the junction kept 3 bases outside the gene matches. CDR3 protein: CSVVDRGNTIYF. In DNA form, the CDR3 reads TGCAGCGTCGTGGACAGGGGGAACACCATATATTTT.

The chain employs TRBV5-4 and TRBJ1-1; TRBD1 aligns across 9 bases. The J segment lost 4 bases and the V segment lost 5 bases, leaving 6 bases of the junction unmatched. This CDR3 is 14 amino acids long. Germline V gene data show CDR1 as SGHNT and CDR2 as YYREEE (reference sequence). The CDR3 protein is CASRLTGGPTEAFF. CDR3 bases: TGTGCCAGCAGGTTAACAGGGGGCCCCACTGAAGCTTTCTTT. Drawing the rest from reference TRBV5-4 and TRBJ1-1, the complete variable domain is ETGVTQSPTHLIKTRGQQVTLRCSSQSGHNTVSWYQQALGQGPQFIFQYYREEENGRGNFPPRFSGLQFPNYSSELNVNALELDDSALYLCASRLTGGPTEAFFGQGTRLTVV.

The chain is built from TRBV27 and TRBJ1-2; 8 bases are a match to TRBD1. Germline V lookup: CDR1 MNHEY, CDR2 SMNVEV (reference sequence). The CDR3 runs to 15 residues. The trim removed 6 bases at V and 4 bases at J, leaving 10 bases unmatched. CDR3 sequence (DNA): TGTGCCAGCAGGCAGGGGGCGGGGATTGGCTATGGCTACACCTTC. It is translated as CASRQGAGIGYGYTF.

This clone was detected only a few times. As DNA, the CDR3 is TGTGCCAGCAGCTTTGCTAGCGGGGGAATCACAGATACGCAGTATTTT. This sequence encodes CASSFASGGITDTQYF. The J gene is TRBJ2-3, the V gene TRBV7-9, with 10 bases fitting TRBD2. J lost 2 bases, V lost 3 bases, and 5 bases had no gene match. The CDR3 spans 16 residues. CDR1 and CDR2 (germline): SEHNR, FQNEAQ (reference sequence).

The gene calls are TRBV2 and TRBJ1-4; 8 positions match TRBD1. The V and J ends lost 6 bases and 0 bases, in that order; junction bases with no gene match: 18. In germline, CDR1 is SNHLY, CDR2 FYNNEI. CDR3 size: 20 residues. In nucleotides, the CDR3 is TGTGCCAGCAGGGACATAATCGACAGGGGTTCCCCTGCAACTAATGAAAAACTGTTTTTT. Translation gives CASRDIIDRGSPATNEKLFF. The variable domain in full, completed from reference TRBV2 and TRBJ1-4, reads EPEVTQTPSHQVTQMGQEVILRCVPISNHLYFYWYRQILGQKVEFLVSFYNNEISEKSEIFDDQFSVERPDGSNFTLKIRSTKLEDSAMYFCASRDIIDRGSPATNEKLFFGSGTQLSVL.